This T cell receptor beta chain was found in a study of tumor-infiltrating lymphocytes in oesophageal squamous cell carcinoma. CDR1 and CDR2 (germline): SGHTA, FQGNSA. CDR3 length: 14 residues. TCRdb reanalysed the PCR reads using MiXCR and keeps one entry per CDR3 protein. The data contain under 11,000 distinct CDR3 sequences, roughly 57% of them singletons. The receptor comes from a female donor with esophageal squamous cell carcinoma. The sequenced sample consisted of esophageal tumor tissue. This chain uses TRBV7-2 with TRBJ1-2; no reliable D call. The end of the DNA is better explained by TRBJ2-7, so the J call may be wrong. As DNA, the CDR3 is TGTGCCAGCAGCTTAGTTGTTTTCTCCTACGAGCAGTACTTC. Its translation: CASSLVVFSYEQYF.